These T cell receptor beta chains were read from a single sample in a study of breast tumors, draining lymph nodes, adjacent tissues. TCRdb re-analysed the multiplex PCR reads in MiXCR, keeping a single row per CDR3 protein. Here the sample spans 130,000 or so distinct CDR3 sequences, about 20% being singletons. Material: axillary lymph node tissue. The receptors were sampled from a female donor with breast cancer. Some clones in this sample may be carry-over from other donors' samples. CDR3s include the opening cysteine and the closing phenylalanine or tryptophan. D genes are given only for firm matches. Clone size appears in some rows only: once, few, many, or a class for an expanded clone.

16	TRBV7-2	.	many	TRBJ1-5	CASSLEGGNSNQPQHF	TGTGCCAGCAGCTTGGAAGGGGGGAATAGCAATCAGCCCCAGCATTTT
13	TRBV11-2	.	many	TRBJ2-7	CASSSGQSYEQYF	TGTGCCAGCAGCTCGGGACAATCCTACGAGCAGTACTTC
13	TRBV2	.	many	TRBJ2-7	CASSEALLVEQYF	TGTGCCAGCAGTGAAGCACTACTAGTCGAGCAGTACTTC
14	TRBV11-2	.	many	TRBJ2-1	CASSLGNPRAEQFF	TGTGCCAGCAGCTTGGGCAACCCCCGCGCTGAGCAGTTCTTC
16	TRBV6-2/TRBV6-3	TRBD2	many	TRBJ2-1	CASSYQGLASYNEQFF	TGTGCCAGCAGTTACCAGGGACTAGCCTCCTACAATGAGCAGTTCTTC
17	TRBV7-3	TRBD2	.	TRBJ2-3	CASGSPHGRAAPDTQYF	TGTGCCAGCGGCTCCCCACACGGGAGGGCCGCGCCAGATACGCAGTATTTT
15	TRBV7-8	TRBD1	many	TRBJ1-4	CASSLAGGGDEKLFF	TGTGCCAGCAGCTTAGCAGGAGGGGGCGATGAAAAACTGTTTTTT
15	TRBV15	.	many	TRBJ2-3	CATSRDWGSGDTQYF	TGTGCCACCAGCAGAGATTGGGGGAGTGGAGATACGCAGTATTTT
13	TRBV29-1	TRBD1	many	TRBJ2-7	CSVEGTGAYEQYF	TGCAGCGTAGAGGGGACAGGGGCCTACGAGCAGTACTTC
18	TRBV14	TRBD2	.	TRBJ2-5	CASSQDRAGGGMVETQYF	TGTGCCAGCAGCCAAGATCGAGCGGGAGGTGGCATGGTTGAGACCCAGTACTTC
18	TRBV5-8	.	many	TRBJ2-3	CASSSYHGISGRTDTQYF	TGTGCCAGCAGCTCTTACCATGGGATTAGCGGCCGCACAGATACGCAGTATTTT
14	TRBV20-1	TRBD1	many	TRBJ2-7	CSAARGQGFDEQYF	TGCAGTGCTGCCAGGGGACAGGGGTTCGACGAGCAGTACTTC
15	TRBV5-1	TRBD2	many	TRBJ2-1	CASAITSGSYNEQFF	TGCGCCAGCGCGATTACTAGCGGCTCCTACAATGAGCAGTTCTTC
15	TRBV24-1	.	many	TRBJ2-1	CATSDYATSPNEQFF	TGTGCCACCAGTGATTACGCAACGAGCCCAAATGAGCAGTTCTTC
15	TRBV7-2	.	many	TRBJ1-2	CASSLAASANYGYTF	TGTGCCAGCAGCTTAGCGGCCTCGGCTAACTATGGCTACACCTTC
15	TRBV25-1	.	many	TRBJ2-1	CASSDPGQPGGEQFF	TGTGCCAGCAGTGACCCCGGACAGCCTGGTGGTGAGCAGTTCTTC
19	TRBV5-8	TRBD1	.	TRBJ2-4	CASSLGGTGRGNVKNIQYF	TGTGCCAGCAGCTTGGGAGGGACAGGGCGAGGGAATGTCAAAAACATTCAGTACTTC
15	TRBV19	.	many	TRBJ2-6	CASSNPGTGANVLTF	TGTGCCAGTAGTAATCCAGGGACCGGGGCCAACGTCCTGACTTTC